The 27 T cell receptor beta chains presented below share a single source sample, sequenced in a study of blood T cell repertoires in COVID-19. Clones were read by immunoSEQ multiplex PCR, and TCRdb kept only the in-frame ones, dropping some. The profile covers roughly 200,000 clones, with about three quarters appearing a single time and 2.8% taken by the ten largest. The sequencing input was peripheral blood. These receptors came from a woman of 80 years or more with active or convalescent COVID-19.

V and J are TRBV30 and TRBJ2-1, with D unresolved. There are 13 residues in the CDR3. Germline V gene lookup returns CDR1 GTSNPN and CDR2 SVGIG (reference sequence). V was pared by 3 bases and J by 0 bases, with 6 bases between. The chain's CDR3 is CAWSGGSYNEQFF. CDR3 in DNA: TGTGCCTGGAGCGGCGGCTCCTACAATGAGCAGTTCTTC.

This clone occurred once. The chain carries TRBV2 and TRBJ2-2, with a possible D match to TRBD2 (5 bases). This CDR3 has 14 residues. In germline, CDR1 is SNHLY, CDR2 FYNNEI. Trimming cost V 1 base and J 8 bases, with 11 bases left between them. CDR3 loop: CASSEGTFPGELFF. CDR3 in DNA: TGTGCCAGCAGTGAAGGGACTTTTCCGGGGGAGCTGTTTTTT.

In this sample, this clone turned up once. This chain connects TRBV2 to TRBJ1-6, with D unclear. The germline V and J ends were trimmed by 6 bases and 8 bases, with 23 bases remaining between them. The CDR3 extends over 17 amino acids. From germline, CDR1 is SNHLY and CDR2 FYNNEI. CDR3 sequence reads: CASRGSQGIQRDSPLHF. CDR3 in DNA: TGTGCCAGCAGGGGATCACAAGGGATTCAGAGGGATTCACCCCTCCACTTT.

The V call is TRBV15, the J call TRBJ2-3; TRBD2 aligns across 10 bases. The V and J ends lost 1 base and 6 bases, in that order; junction bases with no gene match: 13. The CDR3 runs 18 residues. Germline lookup yields CDR1 LNHNV and CDR2 YYDKDF (reference sequence). CDR3 residues: CATSRVLLAGMLPDTQYF. The CDR3 nucleotides are TGTGCCACCAGCAGAGTTTTACTAGCGGGGATGCTACCGGATACGCAGTATTTT.

This clone showed up many times. The gene calls are TRBV19 and TRBJ1-5, with D perhaps matching TRBD1 (5 bases). This CDR3 has 16 amino acids. V lost 7 bases and J lost 2, with 18 bases in between. In germline, CDR1 is LNHDA, CDR2 SQIVND (reference sequence). CDR3 in amino acids: CASTPGPGGGNQPQHF. The DNA for the CDR3 is TGTGCCAGTACTCCGGGGCCCGGAGGGGGCAATCAGCCCCAGCATTTT.

The rearrangement joins TRBV5-1 to TRBJ2-2; TRBD2 matches at 8 bases. Germline values: CDR1 SGHRS, CDR2 YFSETQ. CDR3 length: 16 residues. The V segment lost 2 bases and the J segment 2 bases; nucleotides outside the gene matches: 5. CDR3 region: CASSFMSGGNTGELFF. The CDR3 DNA reads TGCGCCAGCAGCTTCATGAGCGGGGGAAACACCGGGGAGCTGTTTTTT. Full variable domain (outside the CDR3, taken from reference TRBV5-1 and TRBJ2-2): KAGVTQTPRYLIKTRGQQVTLSCSPISGHRSVSWYQQTPGQGLQFLFEYFSETQRNKGNFPGRFSGRQFSNSRSEMNVSTLELGDSALYLCASSFMSGGNTGELFFGEGSRLTVL.

This chain links TRBV5-1 with TRBJ1-1; the match to TRBD1 covers 11 bases. The CDR3 loop spans 14 amino acids. Germline CDR1 reads SGHRS; CDR2 reads YFSETQ. After removal of 7 bases from V and 1 base from J, the junction contained 3 bases not matched to a gene. In DNA, the CDR3 is TGCGCCAGCCGCGGACAGGGGGCGAACACTGAAGCTTTCTTT. Translating it yields CASRGQGANTEAFF.

The V call is TRBV5-4, the J call TRBJ2-5, with 7 bases matching TRBD2. After removal of 5 bases from V and 6 bases from J, the junction contained 7 bases not matched to a gene. Per germline, CDR1 SGHNT and CDR2 YYREEE (reference sequence). The CDR3 consists of 13 residues. CDR3 in DNA: TGTGCCAGCAGTTCTGATAGCGGGCAGACCCAGTACTTC. Its translation is CASSSDSGQTQYF.

The J gene is TRBJ2-5, the V gene TRBV15; D is possibly TRBD2 (9 bases). The CDR3 sequence is 18 residues long. In germline, CDR1 is LNHNV, CDR2 YYDKDF (reference sequence). With 3 bases removed from V and 5 bases from J, the gap between germline ends came to 25 bases. The CDR3 nucleotides read TGTGCCACCAGCAGCCCCCAGGGGGCTAGCGGGGCCCGGGAGACCCAGTACTTC. Protein product: CATSSPQGASGARETQYF.

This clone was counted once. This sequence joins TRBV20-1 and TRBJ1-1; D gene ambiguous. The V gene lost 1 base and the J gene lost 7 bases, with 7 bases spanning the gap. The V gene's germline CDR1 is DFQATT and CDR2 SNEGSKA (reference sequence). The CDR3 has 11 amino acids. The CDR3 spells CSARVRLEAFF. Here the CDR3 DNA reads TGCAGTGCTAGAGTTAGACTTGAAGCTTTCTTT.

This rearrangement joins TRBV3-1 (or the pseudogene TRBV3-2) to TRBJ2-2; unclear D gene. The germline V gene has CDR1 LGHDT and CDR2 YNNKEL (reference sequence). The CDR3 is 15 residues long. The V end lost 0 bases, the J end lost 9 bases, and 14 bases lay between the germline ends. CDR3 coding DNA: TGTGCCAGCAGCCAAGACCTGGTGGCGGCCAGGGAGCTGTTTTTT. Translating gives CASSQDLVAARELFF.

The rearrangement uses TRBV4-2 and TRBJ1-6; possibly TRBD1 for D (5 bases). Germline loops: CDR1 LGHNA, CDR2 YNFKEQ. V gave up 0 bases and J gave up 4 bases, with 10 bases separating them. The CDR3 runs 16 residues. As DNA, the CDR3 is TGTGCCAGCAGCCAAGATGGGGGGGGATATAATTCACCCCTCCACTTT. Encoded protein: CASSQDGGGYNSPLHF.

J is TRBJ2-7 and V is TRBV3-1 (or the pseudogene TRBV3-2); TRBD1 matches 9 bases. From germline, CDR1 is LGHDT and CDR2 YNNKEL (reference sequence). V was clipped by 5 bases and J by 3 bases; unmatched bases: 8. The CDR3 runs to 15 residues. The CDR3: CASSSTGQGGYEQYF. In DNA, the CDR3 is TGTGCCAGCAGCTCGACGGGACAGGGTGGCTACGAGCAGTACTTC.

Notes on this clone: The identical CDR3 is also encoded by other nucleotide sequences in the sample. This chain uses TRBV5-1 with TRBJ2-1; 12 bases map to TRBD2. The CDR3 loop spans 16 amino acids. V shed 1 base, J shed 1 base, and the junction held 0 bases outside the gene matches. Looked up from germline, CDR1 is SGHRS and CDR2 is YFSETQ. The CDR3 sequence: CASSLTSGGSYNEQFF. Written as DNA, the CDR3 is TGCGCCAGCAGCTTGACTAGCGGGGGGTCCTACAATGAGCAGTTCTTC.

V gene TRBV3-1 (or the pseudogene TRBV3-2) combines with J gene TRBJ2-3; D call uncertain. CDR3 length equals 14 residues. Trimming removed 4 bases from V and 0 bases from J, with 8 bases in between. The germline CDR1 and CDR2 sequences are LGHDT and YNNKEL (reference sequence). Here the CDR3 DNA reads TGTGCCAGCAGCCCCTTTTTCAGCACAGATACGCAGTATTTT. Its protein is CASSPFFSTDTQYF.

The chain combines TRBV19 with TRBJ1-4; no firm D call. The V end lost 5 bases, the J end lost 5 bases, and 15 bases lay between the germline ends. The CDR3 contains 15 residues. Germline CDR1 is LNHDA and CDR2 is SQIVND (reference sequence). In DNA form, the CDR3 reads TGTGCCAGTAGTCCGGACTCGGGTCTCAATGAAAAACTGTTTTTT. Translation gives CASSPDSGLNEKLFF.

V gene TRBV2 combines with J gene TRBJ2-3; TRBD2 aligns across 13 bases. CDR1 SNHLY and CDR2 FYNNEI come from the germline V gene. The CDR3 runs 15 residues. J lost 4 bases, V lost 6 bases, and 4 bases had no gene match. This CDR3 is CASRTSGGYADTQYF. CDR3 DNA sequence: TGTGCCAGCAGGACTAGCGGGGGGTACGCAGATACGCAGTATTTT.

V is TRBV30 and J is TRBJ1-1; D call uncertain. V was clipped by 0 bases and J by 1 base, with 9 bases between them. The germline V gene has CDR1 GTSNPN and CDR2 SVGIG (reference sequence). The CDR3 consists of 14 residues. CDR3 nucleotide sequence: TGTGCCTGGAGTGTACCGTCAGGGAACACTGAAGCTTTCTTT. It specifies CAWSVPSGNTEAFF.

For the CDR3, the DNA is TGTGCCAGCAGCCCTTGGACAGGGGGTAATTCACCCCTCCACTTT. It codes for CASSPWTGGNSPLHF. The chain has TRBV11-2 and TRBJ1-6; 10 nucleotides agree with TRBD1. Per germline, CDR1 SGHAT and CDR2 FQNNGV. Trimming at V came to 5 bases and at J to 6 bases, leaving 4 bases not matched to a gene. The CDR3 has 15 amino acids.

The V call is TRBV20-1, the J call TRBJ1-2, with D hard to call. This CDR3 has 9 residues. Germline values: CDR1 DFQATT, CDR2 SNEGSKA (reference sequence). V was cut by 6 bases and J by 7 bases, with 6 bases left in between. CDR3 coding DNA: TGCAGTGCCCTCCCTGGCTACACCTTC. Residues: CSALPGYTF.

This chain links TRBV28 with TRBJ2-7, with D tentatively TRBD1 (6 bases). The CDR3 totals 15 residues. Germline assignment: CDR1 MDHEN and CDR2 SYDVKM. With 2 bases removed from V and 0 bases from J, the gap between germline ends came to 11 bases. CDR3 sequence: CASSLSGTNSYEQYF. CDR3 nucleotides: TGTGCCAGCAGTTTAAGTGGGACAAACTCCTACGAGCAGTACTTC.

This sequence joins TRBV29-1 and TRBJ2-3, with 7 bases identical to TRBD1. The CDR3 runs 13 residues. CDR1 is SQVTM and CDR2 is ANQGSEA in the germline V gene. V shed 3 bases and J 5 bases; nucleotides not matched to a gene: 5. CDR3 in amino acids: CSVEFQGVDTQYF. As DNA, the CDR3 is TGCAGCGTTGAGTTCCAGGGGGTAGATACGCAGTATTTT.

The chain combines TRBV5-1 with TRBJ1-2; D gene ambiguous. V was cut by 4 bases and J by 4 bases, with 14 bases left in between. CDR3 length equals 14 residues. The germline gives CDR1 SGHRS, CDR2 YFSETQ. The DNA for the CDR3 is TGCGCCAGCAGCGGAGACACGGGGAGCTATGGCTACACCTTC. Translation gives CASSGDTGSYGYTF.

This chain links TRBV7-2 with TRBJ2-3; 8 nucleotides line up with TRBD1. The CDR3 totals 18 residues. After removal of 1 base from V and 3 bases from J, the junction contained 12 bases not matched to a gene. Germline loops: CDR1 SGHTA, CDR2 FQGNSA. CDR3 in DNA: TGTGCCAGCAGCTTAGACCCCCGTGGGACAGGCGGGACAGATACGCAGTATTTT. It translates to CASSLDPRGTGGTDTQYF. Variable domain in full (rest from reference TRBV7-2 and TRBJ2-3): GAGVSQSPSNKVTEKGKDVELRCDPISGHTALYWYRQSLGQGLEFLIYFQGNSAPDKSGLPSDRFSAERTGGSVSTLTIQRTQQEDSAVYLCASSLDPRGTGGTDTQYFGPGTRLTVL.

The genes are TRBV5-1 and TRBJ2-7; D uncertain. Looked up from germline, CDR1 is SGHRS and CDR2 is YFSETQ. V was shortened by 0 bases and J by 2 bases, with 9 bases between the two germline ends. The CDR3 loop spans 14 amino acids. CDR3 amino acids: CASSLESLAYEQYF. The CDR3 DNA reads TGCGCCAGCAGCTTGGAATCACTGGCCTACGAGCAGTACTTC.

The genes are TRBV3-1 (or the pseudogene TRBV3-2) and TRBJ2-7; 8 bases are shared with TRBD1. The trim removed 2 bases at V and 0 bases at J, leaving 6 bases unmatched. The germline V gene encodes CDR1 LGHDT and CDR2 YNNKEL (reference sequence). The CDR3 consists of 16 residues. DNA for the CDR3: TGTGCCAGCAGCCAAACCAGGGGGCTGCTCTCCTACGAGCAGTACTTC. Protein product: CASSQTRGLLSYEQYF.

V gene TRBV12-3 or TRBV12-4 combines with J gene TRBJ1-5, with D possibly TRBD1 on 5 matching bases. The CDR3 contains 12 residues. The V gene lost 6 bases and the J gene lost 11 bases, with 14 bases spanning the gap. CDR3 protein: CASREGDRSQHF. The CDR3 nucleotides read TGTGCCAGCAGGGAAGGAGACAGATCCCAGCATTTT.